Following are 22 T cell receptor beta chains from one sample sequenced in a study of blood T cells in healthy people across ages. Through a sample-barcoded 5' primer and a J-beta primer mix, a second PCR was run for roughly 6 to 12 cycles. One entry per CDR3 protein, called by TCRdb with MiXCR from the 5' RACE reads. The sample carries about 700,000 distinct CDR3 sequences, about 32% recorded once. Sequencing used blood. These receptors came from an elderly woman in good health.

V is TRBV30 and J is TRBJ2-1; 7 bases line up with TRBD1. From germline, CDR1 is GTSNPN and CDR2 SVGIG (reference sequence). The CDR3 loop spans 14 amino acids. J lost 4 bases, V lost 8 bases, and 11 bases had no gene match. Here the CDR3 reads CARQGGSKYNEQFF. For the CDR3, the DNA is TGTGCCAGACAGGGCGGTTCCAAATACAATGAGCAGTTCTTC. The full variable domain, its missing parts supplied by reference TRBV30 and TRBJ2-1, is SQTIHQWPATLVQPVGSPLSLECTVEGTSNPNLYWYRQAAGRGLQLLFYSVGIGQISSEVPQNLSASRPQDRQFILSSKKLLLSDSGFYLCARQGGSKYNEQFFGPGTRLTVL.

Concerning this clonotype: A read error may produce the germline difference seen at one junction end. CDR3 loop: CASSPGPGRDEQYF. CDR3 coding DNA: TGCGCCAGCAGCCCGGGCCCCGGGCGCGATGAGCAGTACTTT. This chain joins TRBV5-1 and TRBJ2-5; D gene ambiguous. CDR1 and CDR2 (germline): SGHRS, YFSETQ. The CDR3 is made up of 14 amino acids.

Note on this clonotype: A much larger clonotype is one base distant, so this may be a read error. CDR3 protein: CVSSLSGQGTASSYEQYF. CDR3 bases: TGTGTCAGCAGCTTATCCGGGCAGGGTACCGCGAGCTCCTACGAGCAGTACTTC. The chain carries TRBV11-1 and TRBJ2-7; TRBD1 is a possible D gene (5 bases). The germline gives CDR1 SGHAT, CDR2 FQDESV (reference sequence). CDR3 size: 18 residues. Looking up the rest from reference TRBV11-1 and TRBJ2-7 gives the full variable domain: EAEVAQSPRYKITEKSQAVAFWCDPISGHATLYWYRQILGQGPELLVQFQDESVVDDSQLPKDRFSAERLKGVDSTLKIQPAELGDSAMYLCVSSLSGQGTASSYEQYFGPGTRLTVT.

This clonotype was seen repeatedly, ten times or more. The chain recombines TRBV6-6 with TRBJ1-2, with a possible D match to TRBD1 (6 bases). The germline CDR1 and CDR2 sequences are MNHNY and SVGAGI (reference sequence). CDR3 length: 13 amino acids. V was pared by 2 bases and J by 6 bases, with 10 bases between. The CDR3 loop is CASSYRTEDGYTF. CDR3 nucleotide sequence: TGTGCCAGCAGTTACAGGACAGAGGATGGCTACACCTTC.

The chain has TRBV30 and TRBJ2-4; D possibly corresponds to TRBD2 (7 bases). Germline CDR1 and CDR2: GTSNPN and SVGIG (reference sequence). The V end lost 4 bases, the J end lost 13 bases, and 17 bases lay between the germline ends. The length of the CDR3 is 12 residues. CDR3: CAWTATGREQYF. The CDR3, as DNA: TGTGCCTGGACCGCAACAGGGCGGGAGCAGTACTTC.

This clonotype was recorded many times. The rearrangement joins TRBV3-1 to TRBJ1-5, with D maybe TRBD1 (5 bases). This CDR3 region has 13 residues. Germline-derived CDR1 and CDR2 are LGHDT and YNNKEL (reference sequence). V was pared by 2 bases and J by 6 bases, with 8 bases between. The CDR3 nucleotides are TGTGCCAGCAGCCAATTGGGGGGTCAGCCCCAGCATTTT. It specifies CASSQLGGQPQHF.

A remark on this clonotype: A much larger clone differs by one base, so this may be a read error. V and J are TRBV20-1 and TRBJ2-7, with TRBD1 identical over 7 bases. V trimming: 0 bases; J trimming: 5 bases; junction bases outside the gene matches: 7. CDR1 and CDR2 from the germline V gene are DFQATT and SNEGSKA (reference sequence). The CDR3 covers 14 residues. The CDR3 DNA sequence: TGCAGTGCTAGAGAACCAGGGGGTGGAAACGAGCAGTACTTC. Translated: CSAREPGGGNEQYF.

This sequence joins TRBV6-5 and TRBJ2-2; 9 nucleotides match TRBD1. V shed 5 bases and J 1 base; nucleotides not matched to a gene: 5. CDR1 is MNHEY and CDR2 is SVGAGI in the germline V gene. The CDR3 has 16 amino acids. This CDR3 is CASSKWDRVNTGELFF. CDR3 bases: TGTGCCAGCAGTAAATGGGACAGGGTGAACACCGGGGAGCTGTTTTTT.

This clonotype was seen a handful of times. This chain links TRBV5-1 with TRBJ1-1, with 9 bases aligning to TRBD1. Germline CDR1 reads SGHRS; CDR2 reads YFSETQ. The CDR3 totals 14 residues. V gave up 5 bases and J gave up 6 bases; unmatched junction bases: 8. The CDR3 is CASSLKGQGAEAFF. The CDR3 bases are TGCGCCAGCAGTCTAAAGGGACAGGGTGCTGAAGCTTTCTTT.

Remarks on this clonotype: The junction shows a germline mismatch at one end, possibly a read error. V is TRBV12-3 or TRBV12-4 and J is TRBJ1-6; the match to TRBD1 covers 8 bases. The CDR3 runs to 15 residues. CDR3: CAGSDIRGRDSPLHF. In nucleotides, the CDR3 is TGTGCCGGCAGTGACATCAGGGGGCGTGACTCGCCCCTCCACTTT.

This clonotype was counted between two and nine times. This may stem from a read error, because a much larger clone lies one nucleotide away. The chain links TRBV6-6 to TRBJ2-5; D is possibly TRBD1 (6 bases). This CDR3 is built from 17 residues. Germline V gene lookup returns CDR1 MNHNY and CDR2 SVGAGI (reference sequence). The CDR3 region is CAGSRNFRVGAQETQYF. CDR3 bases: TGTGCCGGCAGTAGGAATTTCAGGGTGGGGGCCCAAGAGACCCAGTACTTC.

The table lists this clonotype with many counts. The CDR3 DNA follows: TGTGCCACCAGTGAGGGGGACAGGGTGGGCAATGAGCAGTTCTTC. It is translated as CATSEGDRVGNEQFF. The chain has TRBV24-1 and TRBJ2-1, with 9 bases identical to TRBD1. The CDR3 spans 15 residues. Germline assignment: CDR1 KGHDR and CDR2 SFDVKD. The junction had 6 bases not matched to a gene; V was cut back by 4 bases and J by 6 bases.

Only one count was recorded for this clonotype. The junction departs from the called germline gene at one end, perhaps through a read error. CDR3 protein: CATQRTETGTQYF. In DNA, the CDR3 is TGTGCCACCCAGAGGACCGAGACAGGTACGCAGTATTTT. The chain employs TRBV7-9 and TRBJ2-3; D is perhaps TRBD1 (6 bases). Germline CDR1 is SEHNR and CDR2 is FQNEAQ (reference sequence). This CDR3 is 13 amino acids long. The full variable domain, rest sourced from reference TRBV7-9 and TRBJ2-3, is DTGVSQNPRHKITKRGQNVTFRCDPISEHNRLYWYRQTLGQGPEFLTYFQNEAQLEKSRLLSDRFSAERPKGSFSTLEIQRTEQGDSAMYLCATQRTETGTQYFGPGTRLTVL.

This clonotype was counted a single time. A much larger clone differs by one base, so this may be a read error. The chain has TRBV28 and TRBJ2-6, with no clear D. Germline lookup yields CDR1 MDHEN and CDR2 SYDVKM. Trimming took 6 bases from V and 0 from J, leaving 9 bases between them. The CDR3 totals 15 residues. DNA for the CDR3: TGTGCCAGCAGGGGTTGGGGCTCTGGGGCCAACGTCCTGACTTTC. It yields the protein CASRGWGSGANVLTF.

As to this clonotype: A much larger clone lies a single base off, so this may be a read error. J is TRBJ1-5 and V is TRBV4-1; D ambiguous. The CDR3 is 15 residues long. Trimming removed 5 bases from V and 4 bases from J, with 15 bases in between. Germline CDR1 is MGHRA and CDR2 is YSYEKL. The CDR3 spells CASSDSAATNQPQHF. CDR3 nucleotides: TGCGCCAGCAGCGATTCGGCAGCAACAAATCAGCCCCAGCATTTT.

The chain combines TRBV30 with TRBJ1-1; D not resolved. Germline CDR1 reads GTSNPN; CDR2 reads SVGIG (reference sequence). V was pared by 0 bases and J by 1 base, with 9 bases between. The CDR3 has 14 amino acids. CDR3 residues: CAWSVHRTNTEAFF. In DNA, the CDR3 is TGTGCCTGGAGTGTACACCGGACGAACACTGAAGCTTTCTTT.

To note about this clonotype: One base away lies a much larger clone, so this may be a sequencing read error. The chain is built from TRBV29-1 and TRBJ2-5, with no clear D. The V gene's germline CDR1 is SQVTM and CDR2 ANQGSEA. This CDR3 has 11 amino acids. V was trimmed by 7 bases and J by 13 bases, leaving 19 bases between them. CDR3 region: CSAASQTYRYF. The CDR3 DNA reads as TGCAGCGCTGCCTCCCAGACATACCGGTACTTC.

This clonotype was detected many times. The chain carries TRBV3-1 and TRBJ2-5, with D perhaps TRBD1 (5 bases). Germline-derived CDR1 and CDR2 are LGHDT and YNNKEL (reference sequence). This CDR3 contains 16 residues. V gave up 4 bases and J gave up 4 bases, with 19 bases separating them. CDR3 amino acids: CASSPYRTVQGETQYF. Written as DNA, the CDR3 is TGTGCCAGCAGCCCCTACAGGACGGTGCAGGGAGAGACCCAGTACTTC.

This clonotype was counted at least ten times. CDR3 DNA: TGTGCCAGCAGCTTAGCGAGGAGCGGGGCCTACAATGAGCAGTTCTTC. Protein product: CASSLARSGAYNEQFF. The chain employs TRBV7-8 and TRBJ2-1; 7 bases fit TRBD2. The CDR3 has 16 amino acids. Germline CDR1 SGHVS, CDR2 FQNEAQ. V dropped 0 bases and J dropped 2; count of bases not matched to a gene: 4.

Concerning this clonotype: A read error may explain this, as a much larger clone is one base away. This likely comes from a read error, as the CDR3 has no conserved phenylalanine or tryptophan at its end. DNA for the CDR3: TGTGCCAGCAGCTACGGACAGGGAGGTGAAAAACTGTTTTTG. As protein: CASSYGQGGEKLFL. The chain combines TRBV7-9 with TRBJ1-4; 8 bases fit TRBD1. The germline V gene has CDR1 SEHNR and CDR2 FQNEAQ (reference sequence). J was trimmed by 7 bases and V by 4 bases; bases with no gene match: 5. The CDR3 is made up of 14 amino acids.

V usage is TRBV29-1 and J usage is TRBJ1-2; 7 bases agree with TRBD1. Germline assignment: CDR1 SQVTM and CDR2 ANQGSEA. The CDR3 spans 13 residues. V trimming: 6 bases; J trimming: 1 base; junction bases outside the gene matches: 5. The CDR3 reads CSVGDSFNYGYTF. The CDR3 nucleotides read TGCAGCGTGGGGGACAGCTTTAACTATGGCTACACCTTC. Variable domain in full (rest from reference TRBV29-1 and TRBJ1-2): SAVISQKPSRDICQRGTSLTIQCQVDSQVTMMFWYRQQPGQSLTLIATANQGSEATYESGFVIDKFPISRPNLTFSTLTVSNMSPEDSSIYLCSVGDSFNYGYTFGSGTRLTVV.

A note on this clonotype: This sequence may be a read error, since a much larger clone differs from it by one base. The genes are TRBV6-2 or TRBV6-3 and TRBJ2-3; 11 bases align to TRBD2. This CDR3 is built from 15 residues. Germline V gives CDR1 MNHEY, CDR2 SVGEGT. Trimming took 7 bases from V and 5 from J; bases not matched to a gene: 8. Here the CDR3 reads CASIISGGVLDTQYF. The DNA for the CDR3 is TGTGCCAGCATCATTAGCGGGGGGGTCTTAGATACGCAGTATTTT.